The rows below give T cell receptor beta chains drawn from one sample of a study of brain T cells in children with intractable seizures. The assay was immunoSEQ multiplex PCR, and TCRdb's table has in-frame clones only and misses some. Seen here are 340,000 or so clones, nearly 95% observed once, and the top ten hold roughly 6%. The sequenced sample was peripheral blood, obtained 5 to 6 months after surgery. Receptor source: a boy under two years old with tuberous sclerosis and intractable seizures. Each CDR3 is given with its conserved first and last residue. The D gene is left open where the match is weak. Clone sizes are given selectively: once, few, many, or a class where the clone is expanded.

d_gene: .; abundance: .; v_gene: TRBV6-1; j_gene: TRBJ2-4; CDR3nt: TGTGCCAGCAGTGAAAGCGGAAGCTCCATCAAAAACATTCAGTACTTC; CDR3aa: CASSESGSSIKNIQYF
d_gene: TRBD1; abundance: .; v_gene: TRBV2; j_gene: TRBJ1-1; CDR3nt: TGTGCCAGCAGTGCTTACGGACAGGGATCTTTGAACACTGAAGCTTTCTTT; CDR3aa: CASSAYGQGSLNTEAFF
d_gene: .; abundance: .; v_gene: TRBV6-6; j_gene: TRBJ2-3; CDR3nt: TGTGCCAGCAGCCATTACCGGGGCCGTATCACAGATACGCAGTATTTT; CDR3aa: CASSHYRGRITDTQYF
d_gene: .; abundance: .; v_gene: TRBV3-1/TRBV3-2; j_gene: TRBJ2-5; CDR3nt: TGTGCCAGCAGCCAAGAGTGGATCGAGACCCAGTACTTC; CDR3aa: CASSQEWIETQYF
d_gene: .; abundance: .; v_gene: TRBV6-5; j_gene: TRBJ2-1; CDR3nt: TGTGCCAGCAGTAACAATGAGCAGTTCTTC; CDR3aa: CASSNNEQFF
d_gene: .; abundance: once; v_gene: TRBV6-6; j_gene: TRBJ2-5; CDR3nt: TGTGCCAGCAGATTCCCGGGATATCAAGAGACCCAGTACTTC; CDR3aa: CASRFPGYQETQYF
d_gene: TRBD1; abundance: .; v_gene: TRBV10-3; j_gene: TRBJ2-2; CDR3nt: TGTGCCATCAGTAGAGGGGGCCCAAAAGACACCGGGGAGCTGTTTTTT; CDR3aa: CAISRGGPKDTGELFF
d_gene: .; abundance: .; v_gene: TRBV24-1; j_gene: TRBJ1-5; CDR3nt: TGTGCCACCAGTGATTTGACAGAGCGTGGTCAGCCCCAGCATTTT; CDR3aa: CATSDLTERGQPQHF
d_gene: .; abundance: .; v_gene: TRBV28; j_gene: TRBJ1-4; CDR3nt: TGTGCTCTGTCTACAGGTGAAAAACTGTTTTTT; CDR3aa: CALSTGEKLFF
d_gene: .; abundance: .; v_gene: TRBV6-6; j_gene: TRBJ1-5; CDR3nt: .; CDR3aa: CASILGSSNQPQHF
d_gene: .; abundance: .; v_gene: TRBV21-1; j_gene: TRBJ2-3; CDR3nt: TGTGCCAGCAGCCTCCTTGGACGGGGTCGAGATACGCAGTATTTT; CDR3aa: CASSLLGRGRDTQYF
d_gene: TRBD1; abundance: .; v_gene: TRBV11-2; j_gene: TRBJ1-2; CDR3nt: TGTGCCAGCAGGCCCGGGACAGGACTCTATGGCTACACCTTC; CDR3aa: CASRPGTGLYGYTF
d_gene: TRBD2; abundance: .; v_gene: TRBV6-5; j_gene: TRBJ2-7; CDR3nt: TGTGCCAGCAGTTCCGGGACTACATTATACGAGCAGTACTTC; CDR3aa: CASSSGTTLYEQYF
d_gene: .; abundance: .; v_gene: TRBV7-3; j_gene: TRBJ1-1; CDR3nt: TGTGCCAGCAGCACCGACTGGAACACTGAAGCTTTCTTT; CDR3aa: CASSTDWNTEAFF